The rows below give T cell receptor beta chains drawn from one sample of a study of early T cells in non-severe SARS-CoV-2 infection. TCRdb passed the 5' RACE reads through MiXCR, listing each CDR3 protein once. This table holds tens of thousands of distinct CDR3 sequences, around 9% found once. The source material was whole blood. These receptors were obtained from an adult who was a healthcare worker with PCR-confirmed SARS-CoV-2 infection or an uninfected control (not recorded which). CDR3s include the opening cysteine and the closing phenylalanine or tryptophan. A D gene is named only where the DNA matches it firmly. Expanded clones get a size class; other rows say once, few or many, or leave the size out.

D	V	size	J	CDR3	DNA
.	TRBV14	few	TRBJ2-3	CASSPTGTSQSTQYF	TGTGCCAGCAGCCCCACCGGGACCTCTCAATCTACGCAGTATTTT
.	TRBV2	.	TRBJ1-1	CASSASRAFF	TGTGCCAGCAGCGCCTCTAGGGCTTTCTTT
.	TRBV13	.	TRBJ1-4	CASSLGVYEKLFF	TGTGCCAGCAGCTTAGGCGTGTATGAAAAACTGTTTTTT
TRBD2	TRBV29-1	many	TRBJ2-3	CSVGGEGTDTQYF	TGCAGCGTTGGGGGGGAGGGGACAGATACGCAGTATTTT
.	TRBV5-1	.	TRBJ2-2	CASSLAGVKAGSGELFF	TGCGCCAGCAGCTTGGCGGGGGTGAAGGCTGGGAGCGGGGAGCTGTTTTTT
.	TRBV6-2/TRBV6-3	many	TRBJ1-2	CASSLTRYGYTF	TGTGCCAGCAGCCTGACTCGCTATGGCTACACCTTC
.	TRBV30	many	TRBJ1-4	CAWGIREKLFF	TGTGCCTGGGGTATTCGTGAAAAACTGTTTTTT
.	TRBV9	many	TRBJ2-1	CASNPGHPYNEQFF	TGTGCCAGCAATCCGGGCCACCCCTACAATGAGCAGTTCTTC
.	TRBV29-1	.	TRBJ2-5	CSGQDRQTQYF	TGCAGCGGCCAAGACCGACAGACCCAGTACTTC
.	TRBV28	few	TRBJ1-1	CAAPGHENTEAFF	TGTGCCGCCCCGGGGCACGAGAACACTGAAGCTTTCTTT
.	TRBV6-5	few	TRBJ1-4	CASSSGTTDEKLFF	TGTGCCAGCAGTAGCGGGACTACGGATGAAAAACTGTTTTTT
.	TRBV12-3/TRBV12-4	.	TRBJ1-6	CASSREGRQNSPLHF	TGTGCCAGCAGTCGAGAGGGGCGGCAAAATTCACCCCTCCACTTT
.	TRBV20-1	few	TRBJ2-7	CSARAGNREQYF	TGCAGTGCTAGGGCAGGGAACCGCGAGCAGTACTTC
TRBD2	TRBV7-2	many	TRBJ2-3	CASSSGTSGSTDTQYF	TGTGCCAGCAGCTCAGGGACTAGCGGGAGCACAGATACGCAGTATTTT
TRBD1	TRBV20-1	few	TRBJ2-3	CSARDLGTGAGDTQYF	TGCAGTGCTAGAGATCTGGGGACAGGAGCGGGAGATACGCAGTATTTT
.	TRBV20-1	many	TRBJ1-5	CSARDSRGMGNQPQHF	TGCAGTGCTAGAGATAGCAGGGGCATGGGCAATCAGCCCCAGCATTTT
TRBD1	TRBV7-2	.	TRBJ1-1	CASRSTGGLSTEAFF	TGTGCCAGCAGAAGTACAGGGGGCCTTAGCACTGAAGCTTTCTTT
.	TRBV7-3	many	TRBJ2-5	CASSLRLTETQYF	TGTGCCAGCAGCTTGAGACTAACGGAGACCCAGTACTTC
.	TRBV3-1	.	TRBJ2-3	CASSLRRMVSDTQYF	TGTGCCAGCAGCCTAAGGAGGATGGTTTCGGATACGCAGTATTTT
.	TRBV9	.	TRBJ2-1	CASSVRAVDEQFF	TGTGCCAGCAGCGTAAGGGCAGTTGATGAGCAGTTCTTC
.	TRBV18	many	TRBJ1-4	CASSPSQGNNEKLFF	TGTGCCAGCTCACCGAGTCAGGGGAATAATGAAAAACTGTTTTTT
.	TRBV7-3	many	TRBJ2-7	CASSFQGPYEQYF	TGTGCCAGCAGCTTCCAGGGGCCCTACGAGCAGTACTTC
.	TRBV13	many	TRBJ1-1	CASSFPGGQGMNTEAFF	TGTGCCAGCAGCTTCCCCGGGGGCCAGGGTATGAACACTGAAGCTTTCTTT
TRBD1	TRBV6-2/TRBV6-3	.	TRBJ2-7	CASTPTGTVLYEQYF	TGTGCCAGCACCCCTACCGGGACAGTCCTCTACGAGCAGTACTTC
TRBD1	TRBV10-3	many	TRBJ1-6	CAISRDRDNSPLHF	TGTGCCATCAGCCGGGACAGGGATAATTCACCCCTCCACTTT
.	TRBV10-2	many	TRBJ1-2	CASMGSNYGYTF	TGCGCCAGCATGGGCAGCAACTATGGCTACACCTTC
.	TRBV29-1	.	TRBJ2-7	CSVENSYEQYF	TGCAGCGTTGAAAACTCCTACGAGCAGTACTTC
.	TRBV12-3/TRBV12-4	many	TRBJ2-5	CASSLGKGGATQETQYF	TGTGCCAGCAGTTTGGGTAAAGGGGGGGCGACCCAAGAGACCCAGTACTTC
TRBD2	TRBV9	many	TRBJ2-3	CASSESSGGVGDTQYF	TGTGCCAGCAGCGAGAGTAGCGGGGGGGTTGGAGATACGCAGTATTTT
TRBD2	TRBV7-2	many	TRBJ2-2	CASSWEGDTGELFF	TGTGCCAGCAGCTGGGAGGGAGACACCGGGGAGCTGTTTTTT
.	TRBV27	.	TRBJ2-3	CASSFWAASTDTQYF	TGTGCCAGCAGTTTCTGGGCGGCTTCGACAGATACGCAGTATTTT
.	TRBV7-2	few	TRBJ2-7	CASSRIGEQYF	TGTGCCAGCAGCCGGATCGGCGAGCAGTACTTC
TRBD2	TRBV20-1	.	TRBJ2-1	CSAALAGAYNEQFF	TGCAGTGCGGCGCTAGCGGGGGCCTACAATGAGCAGTTCTTC
.	TRBV2	many	TRBJ2-5	CASSRDSGETQYF	TGTGCCAGCAGTAGGGACAGCGGGGAGACCCAGTACTTC
.	TRBV9	few	TRBJ2-5	CASSVDLGQETQYF	TGTGCCAGCAGCGTAGATCTAGGGCAAGAGACCCAGTACTTC
.	TRBV20-1	many	TRBJ1-5	CSARGGEQPQHF	TGCAGTGCTAGAGGAGGGGAACAGCCCCAGCATTTT
.	TRBV10-3	.	TRBJ2-1	CAINQDRGLGEQFF	TGTGCCATCAATCAAGATAGGGGGTTGGGTGAGCAGTTCTTC
.	TRBV14	.	TRBJ1-6	CAGSPSLNRENSPLHF	TGTGCCGGCAGCCCCTCACTTAACCGGGAAAATTCACCCCTCCACTTT
.	TRBV9	many	TRBJ2-3	CASSPVGGTSTDTQYF	TGTGCCAGCAGCCCCGTAGGAGGGACTAGCACAGATACGCAGTATTTT
.	TRBV12-3/TRBV12-4	many	TRBJ1-4	CASSLSATNEKLFF	TGTGCCAGCAGCCTGAGTGCAACTAATGAAAAACTGTTTTTT
.	TRBV29-1	many	TRBJ2-2	CSVEASRNTGELFF	TGCAGCGTTGAAGCCTCTCGGAACACCGGGGAGCTGTTTTTT
.	TRBV30	many	TRBJ2-1	CAWTGKGNEQFF	TGTGCCTGGACGGGAAAAGGCAATGAGCAGTTCTTC
.	TRBV14	many	TRBJ1-6	CASSQEYRSPLHF	TGTGCCAGCAGCCAAGAATATCGGTCACCCCTCCACTTT
.	TRBV7-2	many	TRBJ2-7	CASSFSRVSYEQYF	TGTGCCAGCAGCTTCTCACGGGTGTCCTACGAGCAGTACTTC
.	TRBV28	many	TRBJ1-5	CASSTAASNQPQHF	TGTGCCAGCAGTACGGCAGCCAGCAATCAGCCCCAGCATTTT
.	TRBV29-1	few	TRBJ1-4	CSANPGTNNEKLFF	TGCAGCGCTAACCCCGGGACAAATAATGAAAAACTGTTTTTT
.	TRBV7-2	.	TRBJ2-7	CASSLGGYLLEQYF	TGTGCCAGCAGCTTAGGGGGATACCTGCTCGAGCAGTACTTC
.	TRBV29-1	few	TRBJ2-6	CSVEEGGSGANVLTF	TGCAGCGTTGAAGAAGGGGGTTCCGGGGCCAACGTCCTGACTTTC
TRBD1	TRBV6-1	many	TRBJ1-5	CASRAGTGSWPQHF	TGTGCCAGCAGAGCAGGGACAGGGAGTTGGCCCCAGCATTTT
.	TRBV9	.	TRBJ2-3	CASSLSREDTQYF	TGTGCCAGCAGCCTTAGCCGGGAGGATACGCAGTATTTT
.	TRBV10-3	few	TRBJ2-5	CAIGRGQETQYF	TGTGCCATCGGCAGGGGACAAGAGACCCAGTACTTC
.	TRBV12-3/TRBV12-4	many	TRBJ2-5	CASSLAGSQETQYF	TGTGCCAGCAGTTTAGCGGGGTCCCAAGAGACCCAGTACTTC
TRBD1	TRBV9	many	TRBJ2-1	CASSVAYRGRYNEQFF	TGTGCCAGCAGCGTAGCCTACAGGGGGAGGTACAATGAGCAGTTCTTC
TRBD2	TRBV6-5	many	TRBJ2-1	CASRLAGGYNEQFF	TGTGCCAGCAGGCTAGCGGGGGGATACAATGAGCAGTTCTTC
TRBD1	TRBV11-1	many	TRBJ2-7	CASSVEQGGHYEQYF	TGTGCCAGCAGCGTCGAACAGGGGGGCCACTACGAGCAGTACTTC
.	TRBV9	.	TRBJ2-3	CASTRPGVTDTQYF	TGTGCCAGCACCCGACCAGGGGTCACAGATACGCAGTATTTT
.	TRBV19	many	TRBJ1-4	CASSPGTRGEKLFF	TGTGCCAGTAGTCCCGGGACAAGGGGTGAAAAACTGTTTTTT
.	TRBV3-1	many	TRBJ2-1	CASSRTDRKQFF	TGTGCCAGCAGCCGAACAGACCGAAAGCAGTTCTTC
TRBD2	TRBV20-1	many	TRBJ2-7	CSCLKTSTYEQYF	TGCAGTTGCCTAAAGACTAGCACCTACGAGCAGTACTTC